A selection of T cell receptor beta chains follows, all from one sample in a study of cytomegalovirus exposure and HLA in healthy donors. This table comes from immunoSEQ multiplex PCR, and its TCRdb copy is limited to in-frame clones, with some not included. The table has 150,000 to 250,000 clones, less than 80% seen once. The sample was PBMCs. These receptors all come from a woman between 25 and 40 years old in good health and CMV-seropositive. The CDR3 runs from the conserved cysteine through the conserved F or W. Each record gives: V gene, J gene, CDR3 protein.

>TRBV6-1|TRBJ2-1
CASNQAGATPGYNEQFF
>TRBV19|TRBJ2-1
CASRRTSGNRINEQFF
>TRBV10-3|TRBJ1-2
CAITGGYGYTF
>TRBV11-3|TRBJ2-5
CASSFGLAGDSETQYF
>TRBV7-2|TRBJ2-1
CASSLGGASYNEQFF
>TRBV27|TRBJ2-7
CASSHRDSILEQYF
>TRBV29-1|TRBJ2-5
CSVGSGSETQYF
>TRBV27|TRBJ1-1
CASSLATGWNTEAFF
>TRBV6-5|TRBJ2-7
CASRRRTGGYEQYF
>TRBV18|TRBJ2-7
CASSLDRDGYEQYF
>TRBV5-1|TRBJ2-1
CASSLLGLAGGGYNEQFF
>TRBV5-8|TRBJ2-7
CASSSSRGQGVYEQYF
>TRBV9|TRBJ1-2
CASSASGQGSDGYTF
>TRBV29-1|TRBJ1-4
CSVGTGDEKLFF
>TRBV7-2|TRBJ2-7
CASLRRTDSSYEQYF
>TRBV28|TRBJ2-7
CASSRPGQGSYEQYF
>TRBV19|TRBJ1-6
CASSALDRGRNSPLHF
>TRBV9|TRBJ2-3
CASSVVAGGVTDTQYF
>TRBV5-1|TRBJ2-7
CASSLGLDGYYEQYF
>TRBV27|TRBJ2-7
CASRHEGLAVSYEQYF
>TRBV29-1|TRBJ2-3
CSVGRLAGGPSTDTQYF
>TRBV5-1|TRBJ2-1
CASSGSGGYNEQFF
>TRBV7-9|TRBJ2-1
CASSLTGFNEQFF
>TRBV7-2|TRBJ1-1
CASSQDTSTEAFF
>TRBV4-1|TRBJ2-7
CASSQAVSGGLRDEQYF
>TRBV6-1|TRBJ1-4
CASRTGGEEKLFF
>TRBV29-1|TRBJ2-1
CSGSGNEQFF
>TRBV7-2|TRBJ2-4
CASSWNRAKNIQYF
>TRBV4-3|TRBJ2-3
CASSQGLAADTQYF
>TRBV27|TRBJ2-3
CASSRRGDGTDTQYF
>TRBV7-2|TRBJ1-2
CASRRPTAFYGYTF
>TRBV2|TRBJ2-7
CASSMTGVEQYF
>TRBV5-4|TRBJ2-4
CASSFGLAVYQYF
>TRBV9|TRBJ1-6
CASSGGTAENSPLHF
>TRBV9|TRBJ2-2
CASSVDGRARVGELFF
>TRBV10-3|TRBJ2-1
CAISEPGTGTNNEQFF
>TRBV25-1|TRBJ1-1
CASSEYGRANTEAFF
>TRBV6-5|TRBJ2-7
CASSYSETGFHYEQYF
>TRBV29-1|TRBJ1-2
CSVNFPTGTESYTF
>TRBV2|TRBJ2-4
CASSEGTSGGAENIQYF
>TRBV7-9|TRBJ1-3
CASSHKGLGNTIYF
>TRBV10-2|TRBJ2-1
CASGTSGNNEQFF
>TRBV27|TRBJ2-3
CATSRWDRVQDTQYF
>TRBV7-9|TRBJ2-6
CASSRGRSGANVLTF
>TRBV15|TRBJ1-2
CATSPGTQYGYTF
>TRBV6-5|TRBJ1-1
CASSYGQGDTEAFF
>TRBV9|TRBJ2-7
CASSVDALAGSNYEQYF
>TRBV6-1|TRBJ1-5
CASSEGVTGGNQPQHF
>TRBV29-1|TRBJ1-2
CSVDFSKGFSNYGYTF
>TRBV29-1|TRBJ1-1
CSVTAMNTEAFF
>TRBV18|TRBJ2-1
CASSQDSDEQFF
>TRBV6-1|TRBJ2-1
CASSESGAPYNEQFF
>TRBV5-4|TRBJ1-2
CASSLRGSAHTF
>TRBV29-1|TRBJ2-7
CSVLLTYEQYF
>TRBV5-6|TRBJ2-5
CASSRTGGETQYF
>TRBV27|TRBJ1-2
CASSLNYRQGVPNYGYTF